These 7 T cell receptor beta chains were sequenced from one sample in a study of T cell repertoires in cytomegalovirus infection. No antigen has been assigned to these receptors. A single record per CDR3 protein comes from TCRdb applying MiXCR to the reads. In the table there are approximately 150,000 distinct CDR3 sequences, about 20% of which are singletons. The sequences come from CD8+ T cells from cultured PBMCs, collected from culture after CMV antigen stimulation. These receptors all come from a human donor in good health (CMV status not recorded). Some clones in this sample may be carry-over from other donors' samples.

The chain is built from TRBV14 and TRBJ2-1; TRBD2 is a possible D gene (6 bases). Germline loops: CDR1 SGHDN, CDR2 FVKESK. The CDR3 has 13 residues. V was pared by 2 bases and J by 8 bases, with 10 bases between. The CDR3 nucleotides are TGTGCCAGCAGCCAACCGCGGGACCATGAGCAGTTCTTC. Its protein is CASSQPRDHEQFF.

This clonotype was seen only a few times. The V and J genes are TRBV6-1 and TRBJ1-4; D possibly corresponds to TRBD1 (6 bases). Deletions cut 5 bases from V and 7 bases from J, with 20 bases between. Germline values: CDR1 MNHNS, CDR2 SASEGT. The CDR3 covers 16 residues. CDR3 region: CASSTHLQGLAEKLFF. The CDR3 DNA reads as TGTGCCAGCAGTACGCATTTACAGGGATTGGCTGAAAAACTGTTTTTT.

This clonotype was seen a few times. J is TRBJ2-3 and V is TRBV4-3, with TRBD2 matching 8 bases. The CDR3 runs to 16 residues. CDR1 is LGHNA, CDR2 YSLEER, per germline. V lost 0 bases to trimming and J lost 2 bases; unmatched junction nucleotides: 4. The CDR3 loop reads CASSQEPGGYTDTQYF. CDR3 in DNA: TGCGCCAGCAGCCAAGAGCCGGGGGGGTACACAGATACGCAGTATTTT.

This clonotype was recorded a few times. The chain is built from TRBV7-3 and TRBJ2-2; D call uncertain. In germline, CDR1 is SGHTA, CDR2 FQGTGA. The CDR3 totals 14 residues. V lost 1 base to trimming and J lost 4 bases, with 7 bases between them. The CDR3 sequence: CASSLNPGTGELFF. CDR3 in DNA: TGTGCCAGCAGCTTAAATCCCGGCACCGGGGAGCTGTTTTTT.

This clonotype was detected many times. The gene calls are TRBV4-1 and TRBJ2-1; D assignment may be TRBD1 or TRBD2 (5 bases each). The CDR3 is made up of 15 amino acids. With 4 bases removed from V and 7 bases from J, the gap between germline ends came to 17 bases. The germline CDR1 and CDR2 sequences are MGHRA and YSYEKL. The CDR3 coding sequence is TGCGCCAGCAGCCCCCCCGGGGCGAGGGAGAATGAGCAGTTCTTC. Its translation: CASSPPGARENEQFF.

The CDR3, as DNA: TGTGCCAGCAGTTATCGGGGACTCCCACCGAATCAGCCCCAGCATTTT. Its protein is CASSYRGLPPNQPQHF. The chain is built from TRBV6-2 or TRBV6-3 and TRBJ1-5; D possibly corresponds to TRBD1 (5 bases). Trimming took 3 bases from V and 4 from J, leaving 16 bases between them. The V gene's germline CDR1 is MNHEY and CDR2 SVGEGT. The CDR3 is made up of 16 amino acids.

This clonotype was picked up a small number of times. This chain connects TRBV7-6 to TRBJ1-2; 7 bases match TRBD1. Germline CDR1 SGHVS, CDR2 FNYEAQ. The CDR3 contains 14 residues. Unmatched junction bases numbered 10, after V lost 5 bases and J lost 7 bases. CDR3 loop: CASSLSPGGVGYTF. CDR3 nucleotides: TGTGCCAGCAGCCTATCACCAGGGGGGGTTGGCTACACCTTC.